Listed below are T cell receptor beta chains from one sample, sequenced in a study of T cells in Graves' hyperthyroidism and ophthalmopathy. In TCRdb, the multiplex PCR reads were re-called with MiXCR into one record per CDR3 protein. The sample carries hundreds of thousands of distinct CDR3 sequences, nearly 45% recorded once. The specimen sequenced was peripheral blood or thyroid tissue (not recorded which). Every receptor here comes from an adult man with Graves' disease, either hyperthyroidism or ophthalmopathy (not recorded which). The CDR3 runs from the conserved cysteine through the conserved F or W. The order of the fields is J gene, D gene, V gene, clone size, CDR3 protein, CDR3 DNA. D genes are given only for firm matches. The size of a clone is reported for some rows only, either as once, few or many, or as a class for expanded clones.

>TRBJ1-4|-|TRBV29-1|-
CSVGREKLFF
TGCAGCGTTGGCAGGGAAAAACTGTTTTTT
>TRBJ1-1|TRBD1|TRBV7-8|-
CASRADRGLTEAFF
TGTGCCAGCAGGGCCGACAGGGGGTTGACTGAAGCTTTCTTT
>TRBJ1-1|-|TRBV5-1|-
CASSLDGRQEAFF
TGCGCCAGCAGCTTGGACGGACGACAAGAAGCTTTCTTT
>TRBJ1-5|TRBD1|TRBV5-5|few
CASSLGSRDRGTQPQHF
TGTGCCAGCAGCTTGGGGAGCCGGGACAGGGGGACTCAGCCCCAGCATTTT
>TRBJ2-7|TRBD1|TRBV15|once
CATSREAGTGGSYEQYF
TGTGCCACCAGCAGAGAGGCTGGGACAGGGGGCTCCTACGAGCAGTACTTC
>TRBJ1-1|-|TRBV7-9|-
CASSPLPGQNLPGAFF
TGTGCCAGCAGCCCGCTTCCGGGACAAAATCTCCCGGGAGCTTTCTTT
>TRBJ1-3|-|TRBV6-5|-
CASSKGGRGNTIYF
TGTGCCAGCAGTAAAGGGGGGCGGGGAAACACCATATATTTT
>TRBJ2-5|-|TRBV25-1|many
CASTPYDQETQYF
TGTGCCAGCACCCCGTACGACCAAGAGACCCAGTACTTC
>TRBJ1-2|-|TRBV10-3|many
CAISEDSPSYGYTF
TGTGCCATCAGTGAGGACAGCCCTAGCTATGGCTACACCTTC
>TRBJ1-6|-|TRBV7-2|-
CASSQDSLNSPLHF
TGTGCCAGCAGCCAAGACTCCCTCAATTCACCCCTCCACTTT
>TRBJ1-2|-|TRBV12-3/TRBV12-4|many
CASSLVLGNYGYTF
TGTGCCAGCAGTTTGGTGTTGGGCAACTATGGCTACACCTTC
>TRBJ1-2|TRBD1|TRBV20-1|-
CSAFPLGQGRYGYTF
TGCAGTGCCTTCCCATTGGGACAGGGGCGCTATGGCTACACCTTC
>TRBJ1-5|-|TRBV10-3|many
CAISEDGISNQPQHF
TGTGCCATCAGTGAAGATGGAATTAGCAATCAGCCCCAGCATTTT
>TRBJ2-5|TRBD1|TRBV7-8|-
CASSPRRTGVRESQYF
TGTGCCAGCAGCCCCCGCCGGACAGGGGTTCGGGAGTCCCAGTACTTC
>TRBJ1-2|-|TRBV29-1|many
CSAPGTLNYGYTF
TGCAGCGCACCCGGGACACTCAACTATGGCTACACCTTC
>TRBJ1-2|TRBD1|TRBV20-1|-
CSASQDREGYTF
TGCAGTGCTAGCCAGGACAGGGAGGGCTACACCTTC
>TRBJ2-2|-|TRBV24-1|few
CATSEEGGGNTGELFF
TGTGCCACCAGTGAAGAAGGGGGGGGGAACACCGGGGAGCTGTTTTTT
>TRBJ1-3|-|TRBV29-1|few
CSVEDLNDSRGNTIYF
TGCAGCGTTGAAGACTTGAATGACTCAAGGGGAAACACCATATATTTT
>TRBJ2-7|TRBD2|TRBV29-1|once
CSAAGTSGVAEQYF
TGCAGCGCTGCTGGGACTAGCGGGGTGGCCGAGCAGTACTTC
>TRBJ1-5|-|TRBV12-3/TRBV12-4|-
CASSFGQPLQPQHF
TGTGCCAGCAGTTTTGGACAGCCCCTCCAGCCCCAGCATTTT
>TRBJ1-4|-|TRBV9|-
CASSVNSEKLFF
TGTGCCAGCAGCGTGAACAGCGAAAAACTGTTTTTT
>TRBJ1-1|-|TRBV20-1|-
CSASRQTGKLIF
TGCAGTGCTAGTCGACAAACCGGGAAGTTGATCTTT
>TRBJ2-5|TRBD2|TRBV7-2|few
CASSTKPRGVETQYF
TGTGCCAGCAGCACGAAACCGCGGGGGGTTGAGACCCAGTACTTC
>TRBJ1-1|-|TRBV11-2|-
CAISFDWGGLAFF
TGTGCCATCAGCTTCGATTGGGGAGGGCTGGCTTTCTTT
>TRBJ1-5|-|TRBV2|many
CASSANREGGPQHF
TGTGCCAGCAGTGCGAACAGGGAAGGAGGGCCCCAGCATTTT
>TRBJ1-2|-|TRBV7-2|-
CASSQVYLANYGYTF
TGTGCCAGCAGCCAAGTTTACCTGGCTAACTATGGCTACACCTTC
>TRBJ1-4|-|TRBV29-1|many
CSVKRTGTSQEKLFF
TGCAGCGTCAAACGTACCGGGACCTCCCAGGAAAAACTGTTTTTT
>TRBJ1-3|-|TRBV2|many
CASSDSRENTIYF
TGTGCCAGCAGTGACTCGAGGGAAAACACCATATATTTT
>TRBJ1-6|-|TRBV12-3/TRBV12-4|few
CASSLLRESPLHF
TGTGCCAGCAGTTTATTGAGGGAATCACCCCTCCACTTT
>TRBJ1-2|TRBD1|TRBV25-1|-
CAWSQQGDYGYTF
TGTGCCTGGAGCCAACAGGGGGACTATGGCTACACCTTC
>TRBJ1-2|-|TRBV2|few
CASSGGGVENYGYTF
TGTGCCAGCAGTGGTGGCGGGGTAGAAAACTATGGCTACACCTTC
>TRBJ1-5|-|TRBV2|few
CASSHRRGSGQPQHF
TGTGCCAGCAGCCACCGACGGGGTTCGGGTCAGCCCCAGCATTTT
>TRBJ1-5|-|TRBV10-3|many
CAISEGRSNQPQHF
TGTGCCATCAGTGAGGGGAGGAGCAATCAGCCCCAGCATTTT
>TRBJ2-7|TRBD2|TRBV5-6|-
CASSMALGGFNEQYF
TGTGCCAGTAGTATGGCCCTCGGGGGGTTCAACGAGCAGTACTTC
>TRBJ2-5|TRBD2|TRBV12-3/TRBV12-4|-
CASRRAGTSGQETQYF
TGTGCCAGCAGGCGAGCCGGGACTAGCGGCCAAGAGACCCAGTACTTC
>TRBJ2-7|-|TRBV10-1|few
CASIKTADYEQYF
TGCGCCAGCATCAAAACAGCAGACTACGAGCAGTACTTC
>TRBJ1-2|TRBD1|TRBV20-1|-
CSAEGQDNYGYTF
TGCAGTGCCGAGGGACAGGACAACTATGGCTACACCTTC
>TRBJ2-2|-|TRBV24-1|-
CATSDLAGETGELFF
TGTGCCACCAGTGATTTGGCCGGGGAAACCGGGGAGCTGTTTTTT
>TRBJ1-5|-|TRBV7-9|few
CASSPAGAYQPQHF
TGTGCCAGCAGCCCCGCAGGGGCCTATCAGCCCCAGCATTTT
>TRBJ1-1|TRBD1|TRBV6-2/TRBV6-3|few
CASSYAGGEAEAFF
TGTGCCAGCAGTTACGCAGGGGGCGAGGCTGAAGCTTTCTTT
>TRBJ1-5|-|TRBV19|many
CASSISGPGGNQPQHF
TGTGCCAGTAGTATTTCAGGTCCCGGTGGCAATCAGCCCCAGCATTTT
>TRBJ1-6|-|TRBV7-8|many
CASSLRVQGSSPLHF
TGTGCCAGCAGCTTGAGAGTGCAGGGCTCCTCACCCCTCCACTTT
>TRBJ2-7|-|TRBV7-9|-
CASSLVLGDSYEQYF
TGTGCCAGCAGCTTAGTACTGGGCGACTCCTACGAGCAGTACTTC
>TRBJ1-1|-|TRBV29-1|-
CSVRRGAEAFF
TGCAGCGTTAGGAGGGGGGCCGAAGCTTTCTTT
>TRBJ2-1|TRBD1|TRBV10-3|-
CAISESPPGQGKGEQFF
TGTGCCATCAGTGAATCCCCGCCGGGACAGGGGAAAGGAGAGCAGTTCTTC
>TRBJ1-6|TRBD1|TRBV4-1|-
CASSQRDRENSPLHF
TGCGCCAGCAGCCAAAGGGACAGGGAAAATTCACCCCTCCACTTT
>TRBJ2-5|TRBD2|TRBV10-2|-
CASSESAAGETQYF
TGCGCCAGCAGTGAGTCGGCAGCGGGGGAGACCCAGTACTTC
>TRBJ1-4|-|TRBV7-9|-
CASSLGGGPDF
TGTGCCAGCAGCTTAGGGGGCGGACCGGATTTT
>TRBJ1-6|-|TRBV10-3|once
CAISDSGDSPLHF
TGTGCCATCAGTGACTCAGGGGATTCACCCCTCCACTTT
>TRBJ2-6|-|TRBV7-2|once
CASSLAVGSGSNVLTF
TGTGCCAGCAGCTTAGCTGTGGGGTCTGGGTCCAACGTCCTGACTTTC
>TRBJ1-2|-|TRBV6-1|many
CASSESGRDGYTF
TGTGCCAGCAGTGAATCGGGGCGGGATGGCTACACCTTC
>TRBJ2-7|-|TRBV24-1|few
CATSDLDGYEQYF
TGTGCCACCAGTGATCTGGACGGTTACGAGCAGTACTTC
>TRBJ2-7|-|TRBV2|many
CASSEGLNYEQYF
TGTGCCAGCAGTGAAGGACTTAACTACGAGCAGTACTTC
>TRBJ1-6|-|TRBV5-1|few
CASSQPERTRGNSPLHF
TGCGCCAGCAGCCAACCTGAAAGGACGAGGGGAAATTCACCCCTCCACTTT